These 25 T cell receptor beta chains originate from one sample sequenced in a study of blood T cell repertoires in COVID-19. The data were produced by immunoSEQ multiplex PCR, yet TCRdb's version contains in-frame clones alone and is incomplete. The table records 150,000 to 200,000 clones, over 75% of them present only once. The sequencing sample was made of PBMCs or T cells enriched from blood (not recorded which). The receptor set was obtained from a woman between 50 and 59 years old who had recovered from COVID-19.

The CDR3 region is CASSSQGYYGYTF. The CDR3 nucleotides read TGTGCCAGCAGCTCACAGGGATACTATGGCTACACCTTC. The chain carries TRBV11-2 and TRBJ1-2; a possible D gene is TRBD1 (6 bases). Trimming stripped 4 bases from V and 3 bases from J, with 9 bases between. Germline lookup yields CDR1 SGHAT and CDR2 FQNNGV. CDR3 length: 13 residues.

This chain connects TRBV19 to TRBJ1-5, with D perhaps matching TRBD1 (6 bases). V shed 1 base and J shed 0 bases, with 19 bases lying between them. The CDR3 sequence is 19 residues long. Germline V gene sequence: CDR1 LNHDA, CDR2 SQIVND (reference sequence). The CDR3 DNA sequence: TGTGCCAGTAGTATAGGGGGGCTGGGCGCTCGGTATAGCAATCAGCCCCAGCATTTT. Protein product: CASSIGGLGARYSNQPQHF.

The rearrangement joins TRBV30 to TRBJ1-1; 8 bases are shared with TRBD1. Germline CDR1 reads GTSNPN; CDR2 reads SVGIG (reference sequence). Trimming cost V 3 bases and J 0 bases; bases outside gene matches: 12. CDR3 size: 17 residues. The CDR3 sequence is CAWRKGTGLPLNTEAFF. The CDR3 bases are TGTGCCTGGAGAAAGGGGACAGGCTTACCATTGAACACTGAAGCTTTCTTT.

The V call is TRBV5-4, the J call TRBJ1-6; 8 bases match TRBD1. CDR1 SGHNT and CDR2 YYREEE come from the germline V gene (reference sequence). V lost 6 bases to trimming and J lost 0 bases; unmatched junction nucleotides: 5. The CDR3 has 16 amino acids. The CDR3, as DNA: TGTGCCAGCACTACCGGGACAGGCTCCTATAATTCACCCCTCCACTTT. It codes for CASTTGTGSYNSPLHF. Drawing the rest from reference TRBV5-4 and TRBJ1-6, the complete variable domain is ETGVTQSPTHLIKTRGQQVTLRCSSQSGHNTVSWYQQALGQGPQFIFQYYREEENGRGNFPPRFSGLQFPNYSSELNVNALELDDSALYLCASTTGTGSYNSPLHFGNGTRLTVT.

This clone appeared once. As DNA, the CDR3 is TGTGCCACCAGCAGGGACAGGGGGCTTAACTATGGCTACACCTTC. It specifies CATSRDRGLNYGYTF. The rearrangement uses TRBV15 and TRBJ1-2, with TRBD1 matching over 11 bases. The CDR3 spans 15 residues. The trim removed 3 bases at V and 1 base at J, leaving 1 base unmatched. Per germline, CDR1 LNHNV and CDR2 YYDKDF (reference sequence).

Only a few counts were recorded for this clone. CDR3 protein: CASSSPDRGHSGYTF. Here the CDR3 DNA reads TGTGCCAGCAGTTCTCCGGACAGGGGGCACAGTGGCTACACCTTC. The genes are TRBV6-5 and TRBJ1-2; 11 bases agree with TRBD1. Germline V CDR1 and CDR2: MNHEY, SVGAGI. V was clipped by 4 bases and J by 7 bases; unmatched bases: 8. The CDR3 extends over 15 amino acids.

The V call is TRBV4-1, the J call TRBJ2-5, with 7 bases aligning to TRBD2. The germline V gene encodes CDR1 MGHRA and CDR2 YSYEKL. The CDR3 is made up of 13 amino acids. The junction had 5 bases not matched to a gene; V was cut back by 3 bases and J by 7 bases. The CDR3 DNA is TGCGCCAGCAGCCAGGGGGGGACCGGGACCCAGTACTTC. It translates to CASSQGGTGTQYF.

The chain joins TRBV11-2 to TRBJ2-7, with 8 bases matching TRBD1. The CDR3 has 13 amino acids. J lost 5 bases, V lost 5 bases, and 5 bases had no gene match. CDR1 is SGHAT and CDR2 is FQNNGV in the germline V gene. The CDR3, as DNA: TGTGCCAGCAGCCTGGACAGGGCCCACGAGCAGTACTTC. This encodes CASSLDRAHEQYF. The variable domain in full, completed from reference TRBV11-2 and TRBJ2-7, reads EAGVAQSPRYKIIEKRQSVAFWCNPISGHATLYWYQQILGQGPKLLIQFQNNGVVDDSQLPKDRFSAERLKGVDSTLKIQPAKLEDSAVYLCASSLDRAHEQYFGPGTRLTVT.

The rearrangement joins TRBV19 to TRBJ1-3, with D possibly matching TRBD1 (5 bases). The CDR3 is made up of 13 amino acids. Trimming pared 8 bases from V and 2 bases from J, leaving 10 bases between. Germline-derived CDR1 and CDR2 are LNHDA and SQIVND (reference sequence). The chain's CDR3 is CASARGAGNTIYF. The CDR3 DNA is TGTGCCAGTGCCCGGGGGGCTGGAAACACCATATATTTT.

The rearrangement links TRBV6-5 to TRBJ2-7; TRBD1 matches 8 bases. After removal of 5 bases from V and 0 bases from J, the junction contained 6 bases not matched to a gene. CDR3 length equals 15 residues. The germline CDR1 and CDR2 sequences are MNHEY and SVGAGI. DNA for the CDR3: TGTGCCAGCAGTCCACGGACAGGGCCCTCCTACGAGCAGTACTTC. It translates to CASSPRTGPSYEQYF.

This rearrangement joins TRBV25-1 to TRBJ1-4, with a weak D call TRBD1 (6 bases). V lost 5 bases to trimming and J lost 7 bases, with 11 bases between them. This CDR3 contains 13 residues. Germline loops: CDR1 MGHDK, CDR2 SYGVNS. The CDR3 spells CASSRGKGEKLFF. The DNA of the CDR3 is TGTGCCAGCAGTAGGGGGAAAGGTGAAAAACTGTTTTTT. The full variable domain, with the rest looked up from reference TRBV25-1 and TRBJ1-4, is EADIYQTPRYLVIGTGKKITLECSQTMGHDKMYWYQQDPGMELHLIHYSYGVNSTEKGDLSSESTVSRIRTEHFPLTLESARPSHTSQYLCASSRGKGEKLFFGSGTQLSVL.

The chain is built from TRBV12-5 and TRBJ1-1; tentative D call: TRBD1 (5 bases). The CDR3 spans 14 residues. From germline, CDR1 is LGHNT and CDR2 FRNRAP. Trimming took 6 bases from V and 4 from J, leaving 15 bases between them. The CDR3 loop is CASGPSNRTTEAFF. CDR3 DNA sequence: TGTGCTAGTGGGCCCTCTAACAGGACCACTGAAGCTTTCTTT.

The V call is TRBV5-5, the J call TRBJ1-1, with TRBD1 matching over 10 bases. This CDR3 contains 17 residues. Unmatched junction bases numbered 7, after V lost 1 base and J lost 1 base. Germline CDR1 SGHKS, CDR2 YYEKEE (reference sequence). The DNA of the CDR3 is TGTGCCAGCAGCTTGTACCGGGACAGGGGACCGAACACTGAAGCTTTCTTT. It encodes CASSLYRDRGPNTEAFF.

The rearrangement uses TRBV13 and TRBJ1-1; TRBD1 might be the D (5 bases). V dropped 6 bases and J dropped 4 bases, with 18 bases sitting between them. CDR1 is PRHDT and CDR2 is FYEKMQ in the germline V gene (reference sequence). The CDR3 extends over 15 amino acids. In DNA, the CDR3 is TGTGCCAGCAGTTCAGGCGGGGGGTGGATCACTGAAGCTTTCTTT. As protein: CASSSGGGWITEAFF.

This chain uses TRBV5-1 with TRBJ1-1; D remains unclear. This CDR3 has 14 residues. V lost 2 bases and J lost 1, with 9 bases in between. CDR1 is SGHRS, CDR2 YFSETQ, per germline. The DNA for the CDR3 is TGCGCCAGCAGCTTCACCACAACGAACACTGAAGCTTTCTTT. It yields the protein CASSFTTTNTEAFF.

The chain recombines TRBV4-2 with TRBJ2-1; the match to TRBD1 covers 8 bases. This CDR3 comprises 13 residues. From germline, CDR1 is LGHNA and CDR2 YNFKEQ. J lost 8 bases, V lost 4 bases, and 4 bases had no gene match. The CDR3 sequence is CASSLDRGDEQFF. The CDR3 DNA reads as TGTGCCAGCAGCCTAGACAGGGGTGATGAGCAGTTCTTC.

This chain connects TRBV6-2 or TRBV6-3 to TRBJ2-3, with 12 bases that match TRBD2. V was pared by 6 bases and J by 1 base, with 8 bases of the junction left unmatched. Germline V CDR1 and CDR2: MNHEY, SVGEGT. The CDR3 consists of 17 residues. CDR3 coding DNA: TGTGCCAGCAGCCCTAGCGGGGGGGCCTTGGGCACAGATACGCAGTATTTT. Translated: CASSPSGGALGTDTQYF.

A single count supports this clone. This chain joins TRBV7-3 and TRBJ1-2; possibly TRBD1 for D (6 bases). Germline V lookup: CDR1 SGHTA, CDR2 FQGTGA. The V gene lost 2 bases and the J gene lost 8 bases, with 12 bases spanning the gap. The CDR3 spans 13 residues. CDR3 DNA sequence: TGTGCCAGCAGCTTAGGTGGCAGGGGAGGCTACACCTTC. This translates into CASSLGGRGGYTF. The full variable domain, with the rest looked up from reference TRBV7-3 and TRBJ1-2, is GAGVSQTPSNKVTEKGKYVELRCDPISGHTALYWYRQSLGQGPEFLIYFQGTGAADDSGLPNDRFFAVRPEGSVSTLKIQRTERGDSAVYLCASSLGGRGGYTFGSGTRLTVV.

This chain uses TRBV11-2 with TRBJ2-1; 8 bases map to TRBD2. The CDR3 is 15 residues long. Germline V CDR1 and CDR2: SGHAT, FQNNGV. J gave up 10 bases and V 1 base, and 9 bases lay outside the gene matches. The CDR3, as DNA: TGTGCCAGCAGCTTAGCCGGGGGGGTACTGTGGGAGCAGTTCTTC. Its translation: CASSLAGGVLWEQFF.

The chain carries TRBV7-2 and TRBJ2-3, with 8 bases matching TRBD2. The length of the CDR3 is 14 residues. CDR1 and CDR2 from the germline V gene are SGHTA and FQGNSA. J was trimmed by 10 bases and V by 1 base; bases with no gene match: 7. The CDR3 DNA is TGTGCCAGCAGCTTAGATGGTAGCGGGGCACCGCAGTATTTT. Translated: CASSLDGSGAPQYF.

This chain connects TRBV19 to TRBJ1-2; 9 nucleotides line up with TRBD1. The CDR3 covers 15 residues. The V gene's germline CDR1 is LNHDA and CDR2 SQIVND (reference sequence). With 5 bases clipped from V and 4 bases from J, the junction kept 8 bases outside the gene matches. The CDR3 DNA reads TGTGCCAGTAGTGCTCACAGGGGGCGCACCTATGGCTACACCTTC. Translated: CASSAHRGRTYGYTF.

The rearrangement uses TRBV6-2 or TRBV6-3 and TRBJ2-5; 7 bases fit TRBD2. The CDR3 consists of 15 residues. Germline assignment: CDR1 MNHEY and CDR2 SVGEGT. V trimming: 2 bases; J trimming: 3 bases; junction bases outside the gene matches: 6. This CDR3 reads CASSYGGGTEETQYF. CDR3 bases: TGTGCCAGCAGTTACGGGGGAGGGACGGAAGAGACCCAGTACTTC.

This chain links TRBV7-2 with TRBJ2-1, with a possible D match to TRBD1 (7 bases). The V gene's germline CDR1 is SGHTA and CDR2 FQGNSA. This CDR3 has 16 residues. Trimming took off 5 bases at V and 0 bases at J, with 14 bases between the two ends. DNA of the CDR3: TGTGCCAGCAGCACCTGGGGGGACAGCTCCTACAATGAGCAGTTCTTC. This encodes CASSTWGDSSYNEQFF. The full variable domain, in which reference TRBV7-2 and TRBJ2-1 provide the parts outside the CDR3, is GAGVSQSPSNKVTEKGKDVELRCDPISGHTALYWYRQSLGQGLEFLIYFQGNSAPDKSGLPSDRFSAERTGGSVSTLTIQRTQQEDSAVYLCASSTWGDSSYNEQFFGPGTRLTVL.

The CDR3: CASSQLIADEGAAPFNEQFF. The CDR3 coding sequence is TGCGCCAGCAGTCAACTTATAGCAGATGAGGGGGCGGCCCCTTTCAATGAGCAGTTCTTC. The chain is built from TRBV23-1 and TRBJ2-1; 7 nucleotides agree with TRBD1. TRBV23-1 is noted as an ORF with a role that remains uncertain. The V and J ends lost 2 bases and 6 bases, in that order; junction bases with no gene match: 22. This CDR3 is built from 20 residues.

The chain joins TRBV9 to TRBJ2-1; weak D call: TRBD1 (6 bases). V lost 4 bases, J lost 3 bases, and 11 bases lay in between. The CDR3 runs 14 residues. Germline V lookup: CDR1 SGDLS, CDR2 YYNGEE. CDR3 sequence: CASSPRQVYNEQFF. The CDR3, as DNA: TGTGCCAGCAGCCCCAGACAGGTCTACAATGAGCAGTTCTTC.